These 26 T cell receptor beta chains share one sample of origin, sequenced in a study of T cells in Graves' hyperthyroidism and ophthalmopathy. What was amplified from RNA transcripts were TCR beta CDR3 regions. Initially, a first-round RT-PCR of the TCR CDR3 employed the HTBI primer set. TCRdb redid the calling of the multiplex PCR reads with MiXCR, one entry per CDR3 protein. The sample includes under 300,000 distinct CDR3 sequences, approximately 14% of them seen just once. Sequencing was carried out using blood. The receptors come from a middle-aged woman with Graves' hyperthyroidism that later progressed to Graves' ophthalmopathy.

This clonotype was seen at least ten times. CDR3 protein: CASSMAGQGSKTGELFF. The CDR3 DNA reads as TGTGCCAGTAGTATGGCGGGACAGGGATCTAAAACCGGGGAGCTGTTTTTT. The V and J genes are TRBV19 and TRBJ2-2, with TRBD1 matching over 9 bases. The CDR3 consists of 17 residues. The V and J ends lost 3 bases and 5 bases, in that order; junction bases with no gene match: 10. Germline CDR1 is LNHDA and CDR2 is SQIVND (reference sequence).

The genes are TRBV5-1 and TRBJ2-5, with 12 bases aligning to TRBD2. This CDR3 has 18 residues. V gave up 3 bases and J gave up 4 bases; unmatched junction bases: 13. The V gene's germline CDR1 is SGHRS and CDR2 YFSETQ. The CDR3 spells CASSSLTLTSGRGETQYF. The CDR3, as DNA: TGCGCCAGCAGCTCCTTGACCTTGACTAGCGGGAGAGGAGAGACCCAGTACTTC.

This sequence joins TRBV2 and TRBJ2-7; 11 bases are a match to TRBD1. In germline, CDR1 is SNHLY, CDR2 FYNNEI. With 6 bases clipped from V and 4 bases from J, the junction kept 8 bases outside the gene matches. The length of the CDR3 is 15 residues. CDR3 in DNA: TGTGCCAGCAGACGGGACAGGGGGGGGTTTTACGAGCAGTACTTC. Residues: CASRRDRGGFYEQYF.

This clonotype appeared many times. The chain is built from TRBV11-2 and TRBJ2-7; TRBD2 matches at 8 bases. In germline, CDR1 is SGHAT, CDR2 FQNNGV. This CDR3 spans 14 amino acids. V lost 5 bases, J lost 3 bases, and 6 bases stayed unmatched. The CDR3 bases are TGTGCCAGCAGCCCACAGGCGGGGGGCTACGAGCAGTACTTC. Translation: CASSPQAGGYEQYF.

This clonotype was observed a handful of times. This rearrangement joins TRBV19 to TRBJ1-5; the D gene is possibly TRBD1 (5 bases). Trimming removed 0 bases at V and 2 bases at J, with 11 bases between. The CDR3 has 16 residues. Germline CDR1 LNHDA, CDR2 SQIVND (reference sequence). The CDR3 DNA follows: TGTGCCAGTAGTATAGACGGGGACGGGGGCAATCAGCCCCAGCATTTT. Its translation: CASSIDGDGGNQPQHF. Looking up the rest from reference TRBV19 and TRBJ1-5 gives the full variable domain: DGGITQSPKYLFRKEGQNVTLSCEQNLNHDAMYWYRQDPGQGLRLIYYSQIVNDFQKGDIAEGYSVSREKKESFPLTVTSAQKNPTAFYLCASSIDGDGGNQPQHFGDGTRLSIL.

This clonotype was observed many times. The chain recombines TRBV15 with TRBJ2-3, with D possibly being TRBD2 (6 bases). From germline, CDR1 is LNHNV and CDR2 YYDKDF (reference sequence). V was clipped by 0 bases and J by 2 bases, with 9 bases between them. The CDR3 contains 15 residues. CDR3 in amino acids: CATSREGRFTDTQYF. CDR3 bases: TGTGCCACCAGCAGAGAGGGGAGGTTCACAGATACGCAGTATTTT.

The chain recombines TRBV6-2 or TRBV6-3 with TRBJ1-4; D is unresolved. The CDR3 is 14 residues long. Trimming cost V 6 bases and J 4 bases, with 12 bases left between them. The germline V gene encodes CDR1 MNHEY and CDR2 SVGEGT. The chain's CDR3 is CASRKLWGNEKLFF. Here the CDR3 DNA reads TGTGCCAGCAGAAAATTGTGGGGTAATGAAAAACTGTTTTTT.

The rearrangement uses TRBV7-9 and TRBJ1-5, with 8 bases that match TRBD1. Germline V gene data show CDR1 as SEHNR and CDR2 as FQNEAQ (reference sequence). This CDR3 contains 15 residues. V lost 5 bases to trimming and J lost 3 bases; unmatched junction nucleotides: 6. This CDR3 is CASSHGQGFNQPQHF. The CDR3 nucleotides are TGTGCCAGCAGCCACGGACAGGGCTTCAATCAGCCCCAGCATTTT. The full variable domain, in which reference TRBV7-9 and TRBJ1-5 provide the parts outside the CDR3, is DTGVSQNPRHKITKRGQNVTFRCDPISEHNRLYWYRQTLGQGPEFLTYFQNEAQLEKSRLLSDRFSAERPKGSFSTLEIQRTEQGDSAMYLCASSHGQGFNQPQHFGDGTRLSIL.

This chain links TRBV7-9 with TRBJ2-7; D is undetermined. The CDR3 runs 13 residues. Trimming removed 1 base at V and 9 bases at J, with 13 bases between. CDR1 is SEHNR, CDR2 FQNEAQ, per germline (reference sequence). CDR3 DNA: TGTGCCAGCAGCTTAGGGGTCCCCTGGTGGCAGTACTTC. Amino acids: CASSLGVPWWQYF.

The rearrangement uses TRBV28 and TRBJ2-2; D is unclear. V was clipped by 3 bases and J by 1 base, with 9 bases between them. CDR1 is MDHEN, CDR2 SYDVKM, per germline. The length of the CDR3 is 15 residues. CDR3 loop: CASSFLSLNTGELFF. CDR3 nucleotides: TGTGCCAGCAGTTTTCTCTCCCTGAACACCGGGGAGCTGTTTTTT.

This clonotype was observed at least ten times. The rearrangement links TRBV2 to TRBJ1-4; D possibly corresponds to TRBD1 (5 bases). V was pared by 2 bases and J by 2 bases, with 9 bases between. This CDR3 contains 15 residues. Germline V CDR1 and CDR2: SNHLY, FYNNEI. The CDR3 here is CASSEQGTTNEKLFF. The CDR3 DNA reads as TGTGCCAGCAGTGAACAGGGTACGACTAATGAAAAACTGTTTTTT.

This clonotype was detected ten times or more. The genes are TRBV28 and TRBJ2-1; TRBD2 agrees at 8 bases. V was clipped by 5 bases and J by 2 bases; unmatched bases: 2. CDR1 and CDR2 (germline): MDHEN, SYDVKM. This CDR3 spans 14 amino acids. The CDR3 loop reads CASSVTSAYNEQFF. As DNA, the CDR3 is TGTGCCAGCAGTGTGACTAGCGCCTACAATGAGCAGTTCTTC. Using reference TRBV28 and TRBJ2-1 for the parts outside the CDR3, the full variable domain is DVKVTQSSRYLVKRTGEKVFLECVQDMDHENMFWYRQDPGLGLRLIYFSYDVKMKEKGDIPEGYSVSREKKERFSLILESASTNQTSMYLCASSVTSAYNEQFFGPGTRLTVL.

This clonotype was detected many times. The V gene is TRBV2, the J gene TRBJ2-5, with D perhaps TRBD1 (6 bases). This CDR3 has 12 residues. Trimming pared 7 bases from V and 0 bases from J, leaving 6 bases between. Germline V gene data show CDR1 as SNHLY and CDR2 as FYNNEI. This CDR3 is CASNRDQETQYF. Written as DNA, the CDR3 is TGTGCCAGCAACAGGGACCAAGAGACCCAGTACTTC.

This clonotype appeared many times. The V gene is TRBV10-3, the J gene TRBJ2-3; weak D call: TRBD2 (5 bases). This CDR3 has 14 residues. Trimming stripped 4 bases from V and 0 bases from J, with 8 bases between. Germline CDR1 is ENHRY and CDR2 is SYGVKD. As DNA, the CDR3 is TGTGCCATCAGTGTGGGCGGGAGCACAGATACGCAGTATTTT. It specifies CAISVGGSTDTQYF.

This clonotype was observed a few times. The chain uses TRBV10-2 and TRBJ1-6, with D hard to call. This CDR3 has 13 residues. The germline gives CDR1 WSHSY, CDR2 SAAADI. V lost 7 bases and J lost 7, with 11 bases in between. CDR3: CASKQNWNSPLHF. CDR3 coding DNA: TGCGCCAGCAAGCAGAATTGGAATTCACCCCTCCACTTT.

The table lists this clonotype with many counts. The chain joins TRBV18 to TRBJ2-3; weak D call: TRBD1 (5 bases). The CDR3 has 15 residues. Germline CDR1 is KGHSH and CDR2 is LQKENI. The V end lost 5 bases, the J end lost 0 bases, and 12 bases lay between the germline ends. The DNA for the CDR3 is TGTGCCAGCTCATCACAGGACCCAAGCACAGATACGCAGTATTTT. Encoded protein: CASSSQDPSTDTQYF. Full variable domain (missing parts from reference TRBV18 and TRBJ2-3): NAGVMQNPRHLVRRRGQEARLRCSPMKGHSHVYWYRQLPEEGLKFMVYLQKENIIDESGMPKERFSAEFPKEGPSILRIQQVVRGDSAAYFCASSSQDPSTDTQYFGPGTRLTVL.

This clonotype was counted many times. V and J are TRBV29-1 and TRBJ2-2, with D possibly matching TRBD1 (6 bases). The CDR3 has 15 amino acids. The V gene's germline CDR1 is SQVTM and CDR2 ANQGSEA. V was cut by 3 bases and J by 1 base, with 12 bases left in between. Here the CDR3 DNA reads TGCAGCGTTGAGGAAGGACAGAAGAACACCGGGGAGCTGTTTTTT. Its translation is CSVEEGQKNTGELFF.

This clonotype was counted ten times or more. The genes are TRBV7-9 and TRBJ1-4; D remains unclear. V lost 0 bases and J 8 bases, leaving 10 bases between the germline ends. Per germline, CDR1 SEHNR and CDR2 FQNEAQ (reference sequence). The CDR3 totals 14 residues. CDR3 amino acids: CASSLAGLGEKLFF. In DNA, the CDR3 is TGTGCCAGCAGCTTAGCGGGTCTCGGAGAAAAACTGTTTTTT.

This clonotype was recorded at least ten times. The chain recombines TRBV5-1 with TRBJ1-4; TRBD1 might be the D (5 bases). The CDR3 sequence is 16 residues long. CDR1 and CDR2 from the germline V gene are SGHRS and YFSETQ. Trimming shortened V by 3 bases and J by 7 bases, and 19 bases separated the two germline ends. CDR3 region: CASSYRPSRGGEKLFF. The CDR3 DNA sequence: TGCGCCAGCAGCTACAGACCCAGCCGGGGCGGTGAAAAACTGTTTTTT.

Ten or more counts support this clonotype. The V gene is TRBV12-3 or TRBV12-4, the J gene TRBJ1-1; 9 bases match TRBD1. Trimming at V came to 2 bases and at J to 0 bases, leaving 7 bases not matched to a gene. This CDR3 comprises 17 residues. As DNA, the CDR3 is TGTGCCAGCAGTTTAAAAAGGGACAGGGCCATGAACACTGAAGCTTTCTTT. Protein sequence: CASSLKRDRAMNTEAFF.

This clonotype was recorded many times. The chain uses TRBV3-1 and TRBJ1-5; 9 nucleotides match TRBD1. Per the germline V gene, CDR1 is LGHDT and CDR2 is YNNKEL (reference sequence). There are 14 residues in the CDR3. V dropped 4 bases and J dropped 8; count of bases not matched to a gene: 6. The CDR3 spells CASSPNRGREPQHF. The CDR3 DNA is TGTGCCAGCAGCCCGAACAGGGGGCGGGAGCCCCAGCATTTT.

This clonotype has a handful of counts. The CDR3 DNA follows: TGTGCCAGCAGCTTATGGCACAATCAGCCCCAGCATTTT. Translation gives CASSLWHNQPQHF. The chain recombines TRBV11-2 with TRBJ1-5; D call uncertain. The CDR3 sequence is 13 residues long. V was cut by 2 bases and J by 3 bases, with 5 bases left in between. CDR1 SGHAT and CDR2 FQNNGV come from the germline V gene.

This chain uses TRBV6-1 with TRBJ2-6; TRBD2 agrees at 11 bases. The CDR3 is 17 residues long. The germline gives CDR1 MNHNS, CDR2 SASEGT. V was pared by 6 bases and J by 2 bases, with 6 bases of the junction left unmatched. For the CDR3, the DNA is TGTGCCAGCAGACTAGCGGGAGTCTCCACTGGGGCCAACGTCCTGACTTTC. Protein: CASRLAGVSTGANVLTF.

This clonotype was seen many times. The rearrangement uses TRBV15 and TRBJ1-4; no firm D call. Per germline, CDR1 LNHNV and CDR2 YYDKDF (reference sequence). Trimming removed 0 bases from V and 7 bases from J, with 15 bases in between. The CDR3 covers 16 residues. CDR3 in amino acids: CATSRDQPGTGEKLFF. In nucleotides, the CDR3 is TGTGCCACCAGCAGAGATCAACCTGGTACGGGTGAAAAACTGTTTTTT. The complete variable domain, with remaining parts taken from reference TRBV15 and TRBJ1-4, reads DAMVIQNPRYQVTQFGKPVTLSCSQTLNHNVMYWYQQKSSQAPKLLFHYYDKDFNNEADTPDNFQSRRPNTSFCFLDIRSPGLGDTAMYLCATSRDQPGTGEKLFFGSGTQLSVL.

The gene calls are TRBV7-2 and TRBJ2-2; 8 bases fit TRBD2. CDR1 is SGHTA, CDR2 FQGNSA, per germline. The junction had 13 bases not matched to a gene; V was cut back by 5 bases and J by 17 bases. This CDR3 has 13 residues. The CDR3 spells CASSRLLSGSGFF. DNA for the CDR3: TGTGCCAGCAGCCGCCTCCTAAGCGGGAGCGGATTTTTT.

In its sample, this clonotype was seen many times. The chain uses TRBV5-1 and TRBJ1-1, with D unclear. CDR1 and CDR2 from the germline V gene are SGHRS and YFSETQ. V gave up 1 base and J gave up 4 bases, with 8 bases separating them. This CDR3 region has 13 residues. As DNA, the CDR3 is TGCGCCAGCAGCTTGCCCCCAAGCACTGAAGCTTTCTTT. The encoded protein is CASSLPPSTEAFF.